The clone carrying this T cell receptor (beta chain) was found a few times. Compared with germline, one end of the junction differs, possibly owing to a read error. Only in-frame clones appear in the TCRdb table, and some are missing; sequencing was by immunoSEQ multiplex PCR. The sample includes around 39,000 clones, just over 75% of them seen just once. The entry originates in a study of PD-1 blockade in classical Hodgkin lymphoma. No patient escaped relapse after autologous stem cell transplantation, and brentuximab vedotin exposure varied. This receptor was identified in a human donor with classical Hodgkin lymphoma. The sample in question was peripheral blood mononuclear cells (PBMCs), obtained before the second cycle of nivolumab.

The CDR3 loop is CASSGRRNAEAFF. CDR3 sequence (DNA): TGTGCCAGCAGTGGCCGAAGGAACGCTGAAGCTTTCTTT. The V call is TRBV2, the J call TRBJ1-1; D is unresolved. There are 13 residues in the CDR3. Per the germline V gene, CDR1 is SNHLY and CDR2 is FYNNEI. The full variable domain, with the rest looked up from reference TRBV2 and TRBJ1-1, is EPEVTQTPSHQVTQMGQEVILRCVPISNHLYFYWYRQILGQKVEFLVSFYNNEISEKSEIFDDQFSVERPDGSNFTLKIRSTKLEDSAMYFCASSGRRNAEAFFGQGTRLTVV.